Below, 2 T cell receptor beta chains from the same sample are listed, as sequenced in a study of cytomegalovirus exposure and HLA in healthy donors. Primers: 60 Vbeta forward and 13 Jbeta reverse. Assay used: immunoSEQ multiplex PCR; TCRdb lists only in-frame clones, some missing. The sample comprises around 200,000 clones, 75% to 85% of which are singletons, and 0.65% rests with the top ten. The specimen was PBMCs. The receptors were sampled from a boy younger than 18 in good health and CMV-seronegative.

The chain joins TRBV6-1 to TRBJ1-1; the D gene is possibly TRBD1 (5 bases). The V gene lost 6 bases and the J gene lost 7 bases, with 15 bases spanning the gap. Germline-derived CDR1 and CDR2 are MNHNS and SASEGT. The CDR3 contains 13 residues. The CDR3 region is CASRRTSDSEAFF. The CDR3 DNA reads TGTGCCAGCAGACGCACGTCAGACAGTGAAGCTTTCTTT.

This clone was seen a single time. The rearrangement links TRBV9 to TRBJ2-5; the match to TRBD2 covers 8 bases. The CDR3 sequence is 16 residues long. Germline V gene sequence: CDR1 SGDLS, CDR2 YYNGEE. V lost 0 bases, J lost 2 bases, and 6 bases stayed unmatched. CDR3 residues: CASSVAPAGAQETQYF. The DNA of the CDR3 is TGTGCCAGCAGCGTAGCACCAGCGGGGGCTCAAGAGACCCAGTACTTC.